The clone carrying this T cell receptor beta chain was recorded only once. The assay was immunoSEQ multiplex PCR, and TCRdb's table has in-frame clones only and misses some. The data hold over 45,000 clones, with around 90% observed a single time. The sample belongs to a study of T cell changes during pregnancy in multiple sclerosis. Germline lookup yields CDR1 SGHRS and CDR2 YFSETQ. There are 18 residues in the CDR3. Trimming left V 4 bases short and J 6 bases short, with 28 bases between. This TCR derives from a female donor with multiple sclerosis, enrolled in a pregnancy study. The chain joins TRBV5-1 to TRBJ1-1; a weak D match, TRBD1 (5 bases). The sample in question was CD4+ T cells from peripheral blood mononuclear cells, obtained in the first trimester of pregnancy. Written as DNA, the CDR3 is TGCGCCAGCAGCCGGGCCGTGGGGCAGGGATCAGGGCTCCCTGAAGCTTTCTTT. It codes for CASSRAVGQGSGLPEAFF.